These 18 T cell receptor beta chains share one sample of origin, sequenced in a study of early T cells in non-severe SARS-CoV-2 infection. TCRdb reprocessed the 5' RACE reads with MiXCR, giving one entry per CDR3 protein. The table lists some 75,000 distinct CDR3 sequences, roughly 13% of them singletons. Sequences were obtained from whole blood. These receptors all stem from an adult who was a healthcare worker with PCR-confirmed SARS-CoV-2 infection or an uninfected control (not recorded which).

This clonotype appeared a few times. The gene calls are TRBV12-3 or TRBV12-4 and TRBJ2-7; 7 positions match TRBD2. V was clipped by 1 base and J by 5 bases; unmatched bases: 5. This CDR3 contains 14 residues. The CDR3 region is CASSLGLAAHEQYF. In DNA form, the CDR3 reads TGTGCCAGCAGTTTAGGGCTAGCGGCCCACGAGCAGTACTTC.

The rearrangement joins TRBV18 to TRBJ1-6; no clear D gene. The V gene's germline CDR1 is KGHSH and CDR2 LQKENI. The V end was cut by 4 bases, the J end by 7 bases, with 8 bases between. The CDR3 is 13 residues long. The CDR3 DNA is TGTGCCAGCTCACGGGATTTGAATTCACCCCTCCACTTT. This codes for CASSRDLNSPLHF.

Worth noting for this clonotype: Just one base apart from a much larger clone, this may be a read error. The CDR3 loop is CASSLATGFSYEQFF. The CDR3 coding sequence is TGCGCCAGCAGCTTAGCGACTGGATTCTCCTACGAGCAGTTCTTC. The chain couples TRBV5-1 to TRBJ2-7; no definite D call. The DNA end lines up better with TRBJ2-1; the J call may be wrong. This CDR3 contains 15 residues. In germline, CDR1 is SGHRS, CDR2 YFSETQ.

The chain recombines TRBV20-1 with TRBJ1-6; D is uncertain. Germline CDR1 reads DFQATT; CDR2 reads SNEGSKA (reference sequence). The CDR3 extends over 16 amino acids. V lost 0 bases and J 0 bases, leaving 9 bases between the germline ends. The CDR3 spells CSAREGGSSYNSPLHF. The CDR3 nucleotides are TGCAGTGCTAGAGAGGGAGGGAGCTCCTATAATTCACCCCTCCACTTT.

This clonotype was found a few times. CDR3 region: CASSLSPGGSPLHF. CDR3 DNA sequence: TGTGCCAGCAGTTTATCGCCAGGGGGTTCACCCCTCCACTTT. The V gene is TRBV27, the J gene TRBJ1-6; 7 bases fit TRBD1. Germline loops: CDR1 MNHEY, CDR2 SMNVEV (reference sequence). After removal of 0 bases from V and 9 bases from J, the junction contained 2 bases not matched to a gene. The CDR3 contains 14 residues.

Only a few counts were recorded for this clonotype. The chain recombines TRBV20-1 with TRBJ1-3; D remains ambiguous. Germline V gene lookup returns CDR1 DFQATT and CDR2 SNEGSKA (reference sequence). The CDR3 covers 15 residues. Trimming shortened V by 3 bases and J by 0 bases, and 12 bases separated the two germline ends. The CDR3 protein is CSASGHVSSGNTIYF. CDR3 bases: TGCAGTGCTAGTGGGCACGTCTCCTCTGGAAACACCATATATTTT.

In this sample, this clonotype turned up a few times. The chain recombines TRBV7-2 with TRBJ2-3; unclear D gene. Germline lookup yields CDR1 SGHTA and CDR2 FQGNSA. The ends were cut back, 5 bases at V and 6 bases at J, with 12 bases in the middle. This CDR3 region has 13 residues. The chain's CDR3 is CASSPHPRDTQYF. The CDR3 DNA follows: TGTGCCAGCAGCCCACACCCCCGGGATACGCAGTATTTT.

This clonotype has a handful of counts. The chain carries TRBV20-1 and TRBJ1-6, with D possibly being TRBD1 (5 bases). The germline V gene has CDR1 DFQATT and CDR2 SNEGSKA (reference sequence). V lost 6 bases, J lost 10 bases, and 16 bases lay in between. This CDR3 comprises 13 residues. The CDR3 is CSARRERGSPLHF. The DNA of the CDR3 is TGCAGTGCCCGACGGGAAAGGGGATCACCCCTCCACTTT.

This clonotype has ten or more counts. The rearrangement joins TRBV6-2 or TRBV6-3 to TRBJ1-6; D ambiguous. CDR1 is MNHEY and CDR2 is SVGEGT in the germline V gene. The CDR3 is 14 amino acids. V dropped 4 bases and J dropped 3 bases, with 7 bases sitting between them. This CDR3 is CASSLERYNSPLHF. The CDR3 DNA is TGTGCCAGCAGTTTGGAGCGCTATAATTCACCCCTCCACTTT.

Comment on this clonotype: A much bigger clone sits one base away, suggesting this may be a read error. This chain connects TRBV10-2 to TRBJ2-7; D remains unclear. The CDR3 is made up of 12 amino acids. CDR1 WSHSY and CDR2 SAAADI come from the germline V gene. CDR3 loop: CAGSVNGYEQYF. The DNA for the CDR3 is TGCGCCGGCAGTGTTAATGGGTACGAGCAGTACTTC.

This clonotype has at least ten counts. The chain has TRBV20-1 and TRBJ2-3; unclear D gene. The CDR3 totals 12 residues. CDR1 DFQATT and CDR2 SNEGSKA come from the germline V gene (reference sequence). This CDR3 reads CSFRSRTDTQYF. CDR3 in DNA: TGCAGCTTTCGATCAAGGACAGATACGCAGTATTTT.

There are many counts of this clonotype. The chain carries TRBV2 and TRBJ1-6, with TRBD1 matching 7 bases. Germline assignment: CDR1 SNHLY and CDR2 FYNNEI. V trimming: 8 bases; J trimming: 10 bases; junction bases outside the gene matches: 8. The CDR3 length is 13 residues. The CDR3 DNA sequence: TGTGCCAGCCACAGGGGAGGGGACTCACCCCTCCACTTT. This translates into CASHRGGDSPLHF.

The CDR3 DNA follows: TGTGCCAGCAGTTTATATAAGGGGTCCTCCCCAGAAGCTTTCTTT. Translated: CASSLYKGSSPEAFF. The J gene is TRBJ1-1, the V gene TRBV28; TRBD1 might be the D (5 bases). Germline CDR1 reads MDHEN; CDR2 reads SYDVKM. The CDR3 is 15 amino acids. Trimming cost V 1 base and J 8 bases, with 17 bases left between them.

This chain uses TRBV5-1 with TRBJ2-5; 7 positions match TRBD1. V lost 4 bases and J lost 5; bases outside the gene matches: 11. Looked up from germline, CDR1 is SGHRS and CDR2 is YFSETQ. This CDR3 region has 15 residues. The CDR3 DNA follows: TGCGCCAGCAGCGAACTCAGGGGGACCAGGGAGACCCAGTACTTC. Protein: CASSELRGTRETQYF.

The V gene is TRBV5-6, the J gene TRBJ2-1, with TRBD1 identical over 8 bases. The CDR3 contains 15 residues. V was pared by 4 bases and J by 7 bases, with 10 bases of the junction left unmatched. CDR1 and CDR2 (germline): SGHDT, YYEEEE. The DNA for the CDR3 is TGTGCCAGCAGCGCCGGGACAGGTTTGGTGAATGAGCAGTTCTTC. Translated: CASSAGTGLVNEQFF. Full variable domain (missing parts from reference TRBV5-6 and TRBJ2-1): DAGVTQSPTHLIKTRGQQVTLRCSPKSGHDTVSWYQQALGQGPQFIFQYYEEEERQRGNFPDRFSGHQFPNYSSELNVNALLLGDSALYLCASSAGTGLVNEQFFGPGTRLTVL.

Only a few counts were recorded for this clonotype. CDR3 bases: TGTGCCAGCAGAGCAGGGGGCAGCACAGATACGCAGTATTTT. Its translation: CASRAGGSTDTQYF. This rearrangement joins TRBV6-6 to TRBJ2-3; 8 positions match TRBD1. The V and J ends lost 6 bases and 0 bases, in that order; junction bases with no gene match: 2. Germline loops: CDR1 MNHNY, CDR2 SVGAGI (reference sequence). The CDR3 is made up of 14 amino acids.

This clonotype was seen many times. The chain links TRBV2 to TRBJ2-5; 8 bases align to TRBD1. V lost 7 bases to trimming and J lost 2 bases; unmatched junction nucleotides: 6. Germline V lookup: CDR1 SNHLY, CDR2 FYNNEI. CDR3 length: 14 residues. The DNA of the CDR3 is TGTGCCAGCATGGGACAGGTGGGACAAGAGACCCAGTACTTC. Translating it yields CASMGQVGQETQYF.

This clonotype was recorded at least ten times. This rearrangement joins TRBV6-2 or TRBV6-3 to TRBJ1-1; D perhaps matches TRBD1 (6 bases). Trimming cost V 6 bases and J 6 bases, with 17 bases left between them. The CDR3 spans 14 residues. The germline CDR1 and CDR2 sequences are MNHEY and SVGEGT. The CDR3 reads CASSFFLKGAEAFF. As DNA, the CDR3 is TGTGCCAGCAGCTTCTTCCTGAAGGGGGCTGAAGCTTTCTTT.